Presented here are 23 T cell receptor beta chains from one specimen sequenced in a study of shared clonotypes between healthy human individuals (dated by TCRdb to between 2020 and 2021). The library was built by means of the immunoSEQ multiplex PCR assay. The table comes from immuneACCESS by way of TCRdb, which keeps in-frame sequences with V and J called. Part of the clones is missing from these tables; in studies checked, under half for an unresolved V gene and the rest for unknown reasons. In all, the sample holds 600,000 to 750,000 clones, and approximately 77% of those were seen once. Around 1.7% of the sample lies in the top ten. Specimen: memory CD4+ T cells sorted from blood. The label giving this sample's cell subset or site can be read as: CD45RA-negative fraction. These receptors were obtained from a woman in her 30s in good health.

A word on this clone: Other DNA sequences in this specimen translate into the identical CDR3. V usage is TRBV4-2 and J usage is TRBJ2-1; 10 nucleotides line up with TRBD2. Per germline, CDR1 LGHNA and CDR2 YNFKEQ. The ends lost 0 bases at V and 0 bases at J; junction bases unmatched: 2. The CDR3 has 17 residues. The CDR3 DNA is TGTGCCAGCAGCCAAGACCCTAGCGGGAGCTCCTACAATGAGCAGTTCTTC. It codes for CASSQDPSGSSYNEQFF.

The chain has TRBV27 and TRBJ2-1; 8 nucleotides align to TRBD1. V trimming: 8 bases; J trimming: 6 bases; junction bases outside the gene matches: 9. CDR1 and CDR2 (germline): MNHEY, SMNVEV (reference sequence). The length of the CDR3 is 14 residues. Here the CDR3 reads CASHDRGSSNEQFF. In nucleotides, the CDR3 is TGTGCCAGCCACGACAGGGGATCTAGCAATGAGCAGTTCTTC.

J is TRBJ2-7 and V is TRBV5-5; 7 nucleotides agree with TRBD1. Germline-derived CDR1 and CDR2 are SGHKS and YYEKEE (reference sequence). This CDR3 is built from 14 residues. With 0 bases clipped from V and 2 bases from J, the junction kept 2 bases outside the gene matches. The CDR3 spells CASSLGGQPYEQYF. The CDR3 DNA is TGTGCCAGCAGCTTGGGGGGACAGCCCTACGAGCAGTACTTC.

CDR3 nucleotide sequence: TGTGCCAGCAGCTTATTCCAGGGCGATGAAAAACTGTTTTTT. It specifies CASSLFQGDEKLFF. The chain couples TRBV7-8 to TRBJ1-4; possible D gene TRBD1, 5 bases. V gave up 2 bases and J gave up 6 bases, with 10 bases separating them. Germline lookup yields CDR1 SGHVS and CDR2 FQNEAQ. CDR3 size: 14 residues.

The count of this clone is one. This chain uses TRBV15 with TRBJ2-5; 9 nucleotides line up with TRBD2. The CDR3 has 16 residues. With 5 bases clipped from V and 5 bases from J, the junction kept 12 bases outside the gene matches. Per the germline V gene, CDR1 is LNHNV and CDR2 is YYDKDF (reference sequence). CDR3 amino acids: CATSPPGSGSSETQYF. DNA of the CDR3: TGTGCCACCAGCCCGCCGGGTAGCGGGAGTTCCGAGACCCAGTACTTC.

The CDR3 DNA sequence: TGTGCCAGCAGCTTTGGGACAGGGGCCTACGAGCAGTACTTC. Translation: CASSFGTGAYEQYF. The J gene is TRBJ2-7, the V gene TRBV11-3; 10 bases align to TRBD1. Per the germline V gene, CDR1 is SGHNT and CDR2 is YENEEA. The V gene end was trimmed by 3 bases and the J gene end by 2 bases; junction bases not matched to a gene: 1. CDR3 length: 14 amino acids.

The V and J genes are TRBV28 and TRBJ2-1; the D gene is possibly TRBD1 (5 bases). Germline V lookup: CDR1 MDHEN, CDR2 SYDVKM. V lost 8 bases and J 7 bases, leaving 18 bases between the germline ends. The CDR3 loop spans 14 amino acids. The CDR3 loop is CASANNRPRNEQFF. DNA for the CDR3: TGTGCCAGCGCCAACAACAGGCCAAGGAATGAGCAGTTCTTC. The whole variable domain, remainder taken from reference TRBV28 and TRBJ2-1, is DVKVTQSSRYLVKRTGEKVFLECVQDMDHENMFWYRQDPGLGLRLIYFSYDVKMKEKGDIPEGYSVSREKKERFSLILESASTNQTSMYLCASANNRPRNEQFFGPGTRLTVL.

CDR3 amino acids: CASRLSGGVYEQYF. The CDR3 DNA reads as TGTGCCAGCAGGCTTAGCGGGGGGGTCTACGAGCAGTACTTC. This chain joins TRBV28 and TRBJ2-7; 11 bases agree with TRBD2. CDR1 and CDR2 from the germline V gene are MDHEN and SYDVKM. With V trimmed by 6 bases and J by 3 bases, 4 bases remained unmatched. The CDR3 runs to 14 residues.

This chain uses TRBV6-1 with TRBJ1-1, with a tentative D call TRBD1 (5 bases). Trimming shortened V by 4 bases and J by 3 bases, and 12 bases separated the two germline ends. Germline V gene sequence: CDR1 MNHNS, CDR2 SASEGT. The CDR3 contains 14 residues. CDR3 sequence reads: CASSVGVYDTEAFF. CDR3 sequence (DNA): TGTGCCAGCAGTGTGGGGGTTTATGACACTGAAGCTTTCTTT.

The chain uses TRBV29-1 and TRBJ2-2; D unclear. Trimming took 5 bases from V and 4 from J, leaving 17 bases between them. Per the germline V gene, CDR1 is SQVTM and CDR2 is ANQGSEA. The CDR3 runs to 15 residues. DNA of the CDR3: TGCAGCGTTCGCTTAACCCCAACGAGCACCGGGGAGCTGTTTTTT. It encodes CSVRLTPTSTGELFF.

Many counts were recorded for this clone. The rearrangement joins TRBV28 to TRBJ1-1; D gene unclear. Trimming pared 7 bases from V and 1 base from J, leaving 16 bases between. The CDR3 sequence is 15 residues long. Germline CDR1 reads MDHEN; CDR2 reads SYDVKM. The CDR3 nucleotides are TGTGCCAGCAAGTTGCCGGGTACCGGGAACACTGAAGCTTTCTTT. Protein product: CASKLPGTGNTEAFF.

This clone was detected once. The V gene is TRBV7-2, the J gene TRBJ2-1, with unresolved D. This CDR3 comprises 13 residues. Germline lookup yields CDR1 SGHTA and CDR2 FQGNSA. V lost 4 bases, J lost 3 bases, and 7 bases lay in between. This chain's CDR3 is CASSSSGYNEQFF. CDR3 nucleotides: TGTGCCAGCAGCTCCTCCGGCTACAATGAGCAGTTCTTC.

The chain has TRBV5-8 and TRBJ1-5; no firm D call. V was pared by 6 bases and J by 0 bases, with 10 bases between. The germline V gene encodes CDR1 SGHTS and CDR2 YDEGEE. The CDR3 length is 14 residues. CDR3 amino acids: CASNPWDSNQPQHF. CDR3 DNA sequence: TGTGCCAGCAATCCATGGGATAGCAATCAGCCCCAGCATTTT.

The V and J genes are TRBV5-5 and TRBJ2-2; 9 bases line up with TRBD2. V was clipped by 5 bases and J by 2 bases; unmatched bases: 7. The CDR3 has 16 amino acids. CDR1 and CDR2 (germline): SGHKS, YYEKEE (reference sequence). DNA of the CDR3: TGTGCCAGCAGACCGAGCGGGAGGATAAACACCGGGGAGCTGTTTTTT. This translates into CASRPSGRINTGELFF.

The V gene is TRBV5-1, the J gene TRBJ1-1; D gene unclear. The germline V gene encodes CDR1 SGHRS and CDR2 YFSETQ. CDR3 length: 13 amino acids. Trimming took 3 bases from V and 1 from J, leaving 7 bases between them. As DNA, the CDR3 is TGCGCCAGCAGCTCCCGAGAGAACACTGAAGCTTTCTTT. Amino acid sequence: CASSSRENTEAFF.

This chain connects TRBV27 to TRBJ1-1, with D hard to call. Germline assignment: CDR1 MNHEY and CDR2 SMNVEV (reference sequence). The CDR3 covers 13 residues. Trimming cost V 6 bases and J 4 bases, with 12 bases left between them. CDR3: CASRPGLGTEAFF. In nucleotides, the CDR3 is TGTGCCAGCAGGCCTGGATTGGGCACTGAAGCTTTCTTT.

The genes are TRBV16 and TRBJ2-2; D is perhaps TRBD1 (6 bases). In germline, CDR1 is KGHSY, CDR2 FQNENV. The CDR3 has 15 amino acids. The germline V and J ends were trimmed by 7 bases and 1 base, with 13 bases remaining between them. CDR3 DNA sequence: TGTGCCAGCAACTCACAGGGTCGGAACACCGGGGAGCTGTTTTTT. It encodes CASNSQGRNTGELFF. Combining the CDR3 with reference TRBV16 and TRBJ2-2 gives the whole variable domain GEEVAQTPKHLVRGEGQKAKLYCAPIKGHSYVFWYQQVLKNEFKFLISFQNENVFDETGMPKERFSAKCLPNSPCSLEIQATKLEDSAVYFCASNSQGRNTGELFFGEGSRLTVL.

The chain recombines TRBV29-1 with TRBJ2-7, with 15 bases that match TRBD2. The germline V gene has CDR1 SQVTM and CDR2 ANQGSEA. The CDR3 length is 15 residues. The V gene end was trimmed by 6 bases and the J gene end by 9 bases; junction bases not matched to a gene: 12. Here the CDR3 DNA reads TGCAGCGTCGAGGGACTAGCGGGAGGTCTTTTTGGGCAGTACTTC. Translating gives CSVEGLAGGLFGQYF.

This clone was picked up many times. The sample contains more than one DNA sequence encoding this CDR3. The chain uses TRBV7-7 and TRBJ1-1; no firm D call. Trimming removed 5 bases from V and 0 bases from J, with 7 bases in between. CDR3 length: 13 residues. CDR1 and CDR2 (germline): SSHAT, FNYEAQ (reference sequence). As DNA, the CDR3 is TGTGCCAGCAGCCCCGCGGTGAACACTGAAGCTTTCTTT. This codes for CASSPAVNTEAFF.

This clone was recorded many times. The chain combines TRBV25-1 with TRBJ2-7, with TRBD1 identical over 11 bases. CDR3 length: 16 amino acids. The V gene's germline CDR1 is MGHDK and CDR2 SYGVNS. The J segment lost 4 bases and the V segment lost 1 base, leaving 6 bases of the junction unmatched. CDR3 DNA sequence: TGTGCCAGCAGTGAATCCCGGGACAGGGGGACTTACGAGCAGTACTTC. Encoded protein: CASSESRDRGTYEQYF.

DNA of the CDR3: TGCGCCAGCAGCTTGGGCACCACAGATACGCAGTATTTT. It specifies CASSLGTTDTQYF. V and J are TRBV5-1 and TRBJ2-3; D is unresolved. The CDR3 covers 13 residues. The germline V gene encodes CDR1 SGHRS and CDR2 YFSETQ. V lost 0 bases to trimming and J lost 2 bases, with 4 bases between them.

This sequence joins TRBV20-1 and TRBJ1-2; D unclear. Germline CDR1 reads DFQATT; CDR2 reads SNEGSKA (reference sequence). Deletions cut 7 bases from V and 5 bases from J, with 8 bases between. This CDR3 contains 10 residues. The CDR3 DNA sequence: TGCAGTGTAGCCAGGTATGGCTACACCTTC. This sequence encodes CSVARYGYTF.

This chain joins TRBV11-3 and TRBJ2-7; 8 bases are a match to TRBD1. The CDR3 contains 15 residues. Unmatched junction bases numbered 12, after V lost 6 bases and J lost 5 bases. Germline loops: CDR1 SGHNT, CDR2 YENEEA. The CDR3 DNA sequence: TGTGCCAGCAGGATCCAGGGGGCTCGGCTCCACGAGCAGTACTTC. This encodes CASRIQGARLHEQYF.